The clone carrying this TCR beta chain appeared many times. What it recognizes is unknown. For sequencing, patients were chosen who had shown expansion of CD8+CD57+ cells by flow cytometry. Every patient was diagnosed with severe acquired aplastic anemia. Genomic DNA, serving as template, underwent TCR beta VDJ and CDR3 profiling. Each CDR3 protein gets one entry after TCRdb re-called the reads with MiXCR. The top ten clones hold over 25% of a sample with 150,000 to 200,000 distinct CDR3 sequences, 40% to 60% of them seen once. The sample belongs to a study of CD8+CD57+ T cells in acquired aplastic anemia. As for the study in general: Sorted CD4+ and CD8+ cells yielded around 3.3 ug of DNA on average. Study-wide findings and caveats: Controls and patients did not differ significantly in CD8+ Simpson's diversity.

The CDR3 is made up of 20 amino acids. Germline CDR1 KGHDR, CDR2 SFDVKD. V lost 8 bases, J lost 0 bases, and 31 bases lay in between. The receptor was derived from a human donor with aplastic anemia. The V gene is TRBV24-1, the J gene TRBJ2-7; D might be TRBD2 (6 bases). The source material was sorted CD4+, CD8+, or CD8+CD57+ T cells (not recorded which) from PBMCs. As DNA, the CDR3 is TGTGCCACCAACCTCGGGGGAACCGGGACCCCATTCATGAGCTCCTACGAGCAGTACTTC. Amino acid sequence: CATNLGGTGTPFMSSYEQYF.